This is a list of T cell receptor beta chains from one sample in a study of neoadjuvant anti-PD-1 for oral cavity cancer. Method: immunoSEQ multiplex PCR; TCRdb's copy keeps in-frame clones and lacks some. The sample holds approximately 12,000 clones, around 58% seen once. Source: tumor tissue, taken before nivolumab (anti-PD-1) treatment. These receptors originate from a person between 40 and 85 years old with oral cavity squamous cell carcinoma. The CDR3 runs from the conserved cysteine through the conserved F or W. Fields, in order: J gene, D gene, V gene, clone size, CDR3 DNA, CDR3 protein. D genes are given only for firm matches. The listing skips clone size in some rows; elsewhere it reads once, few, many or a size class.

TRBJ2-1,TRBD2,TRBV7-9,.,TGTGCCAGCAGCTTAGATCAAGGGACTAGCGGGGAGTTCTTC,CASSLDQGTSGEFF
TRBJ1-2,.,TRBV9,.,TGTGCCAGCAGCGCGGGTCCAGGGGAGGCGGGCTATGGCTACACCTTC,CASSAGPGEAGYGYTF
TRBJ2-1,.,TRBV11-3,.,TGTGCCAGCAGCTTAACGCTAGGCAATGAGCAGTTCTTC,CASSLTLGNEQFF
TRBJ1-2,TRBD1,TRBV11-2,few,TGTGCCAGCAGCTTAGATGAAAGGGACAGGGGTTTCTATGGCTACACCTTC,CASSLDERDRGFYGYTF
TRBJ2-1,.,TRBV6-6,.,TGTGCCAGCAGTAAAACAGACAATGAGCAGTTCTTC,CASSKTDNEQFF
TRBJ2-5,.,TRBV7-8,.,TGTGCCAGCAGCTTGGGGGCGGGCCAAGAGACCCAGTACTTC,CASSLGAGQETQYF
TRBJ1-2,.,TRBV25-1,.,TGTGCCAGCAGAACACAGGCTAACTATGGCTACACCTTC,CASRTQANYGYTF
TRBJ2-7,TRBD2,TRBV5-6,.,TGTGCCAGCAGCTTGGTTGCGGGAGGATTGGGTTACGAGCAGTACTTC,CASSLVAGGLGYEQYF
TRBJ2-3,TRBD2,TRBV6-1,.,TGTGCCAGCAGTGGGGGACTAAGCCCCCCAGATACGCAGTATTTT,CASSGGLSPPDTQYF
TRBJ2-3,.,TRBV27,few,TGTGCCAGCAGTTTCCTGGGAGTGGGAGCAGATACGCAGTATTTT,CASSFLGVGADTQYF
TRBJ1-2,.,TRBV27,.,TGTGCCAGCAGTTGCCACACTTCGGGGGGGGCGTACTATGGCTACACCTTC,CASSCHTSGGAYYGYTF
TRBJ2-3,.,TRBV10-3,.,TGTGCCAGCCGGGACTCTCAAGGGACAGATACGCAGTATTTT,CASRDSQGTDTQYF
TRBJ1-5,TRBD1,TRBV5-8,.,TGTGCCAGCAGCCTGGGACAGGCTAGTAATCAGCCCCAGCATTTT,CASSLGQASNQPQHF
TRBJ1-2,.,TRBV29-1,few,TGCAGCGTTGAAGGGGGGCGCGCAGGTGGCTACACCTTC,CSVEGGRAGGYTF
TRBJ2-5,TRBD2,TRBV5-1,.,TGCGCCAGCAGCTTGGGCGGGAGACCTTACTTC,CASSLGGRPYF
TRBJ1-2,.,TRBV28,.,TGTGCCAGCACTCTAGGCCACACAAACTATGGCTACACCTTC,CASTLGHTNYGYTF
TRBJ2-3,TRBD1,TRBV5-6,.,TGTGCCAGCAGCTACCAGACAGGGGGGCCCACAGATACGCAGTATTTT,CASSYQTGGPTDTQYF
TRBJ2-1,.,TRBV19,.,TGTGCCAGTAGTATCGGGCGGAGGGGGCATTACAATGAGCAGTTCTTC,CASSIGRRGHYNEQFF
TRBJ1-4,.,TRBV2,.,TGTGCCAGCAGTGATTTAGGGAGCGGTGGAGAAAAACTGTTTTTT,CASSDLGSGGEKLFF
TRBJ1-2,.,TRBV5-6,few,TGTGCCAGCAGCTTCAGGTCCTCTGGCTACACCTTC,CASSFRSSGYTF
TRBJ2-7,.,TRBV27,.,TGTGCCAGCAGTCGGACATTTGCCTCCTACGAGCAGTACTTC,CASSRTFASYEQYF
TRBJ2-1,TRBD1,TRBV10-3,.,TGTGCCATCAGAGTGGGACAGGGAATGGTTGAGCAGTTCTTC,CAIRVGQGMVEQFF
TRBJ2-5,.,TRBV7-9,.,TGTGCCAGCAGCGGAGCAGGGGTGCCGGGTCAAGAGACCCAGTACTTC,CASSGAGVPGQETQYF
TRBJ2-1,TRBD2,TRBV5-1,.,TGCGCCAGTCAAGGACTAGCGGCATCCTACAATGAGCAGTTCTTC,CASQGLAASYNEQFF
TRBJ2-7,TRBD1,TRBV10-3,.,TGTGCCATCAGCCCCGGGACAGGGGAGAGGGAGCAGTACTTC,CAISPGTGEREQYF
TRBJ1-1,.,TRBV5-1,medium-sized,TGCGCCAGCAGCTTGGGCGTGACGGCTGAAGCTTTCTTT,CASSLGVTAEAFF
TRBJ2-1,TRBD1,TRBV5-3,.,TGTGCCAGAAGCCCACGGGACAGGGGGCCAGCGCGAATCTCCTACAATGAGCAGTTCTTC,CARSPRDRGPARISYNEQFF
TRBJ1-2,.,TRBV5-1,medium-sized,TGCGCCAGCAGCTCGGACTCCCAGGGTTGGGGCTACACCTTC,CASSSDSQGWGYTF
TRBJ2-2,.,TRBV19,few,TGTGCCAGTAGCGATCCGAACACCGGGGAGCTGTTTTTT,CASSDPNTGELFF
TRBJ1-4,.,TRBV11-2,once,TGTGCCAGCAGCCCGAGGGAAGGTACTAATGAAAAACTGTTTTTT,CASSPREGTNEKLFF
TRBJ2-3,.,TRBV29-1,.,TGCAGCGTTTACAGGGAACCCAGAGATACGCAGTATTTT,CSVYREPRDTQYF
TRBJ1-1,.,TRBV18,.,TGTGCCAGCTCACCAAGGGCGGGCCGGATGAACACTGAAGCTTTCTTT,CASSPRAGRMNTEAFF
TRBJ1-5,TRBD1,TRBV16,.,TGTGCCAGCACCACAGGGACAGGGAATCAGCCCCAGCATTTT,CASTTGTGNQPQHF
TRBJ2-3,.,TRBV6-5,few,TGTGCCAGCAGTTACTTGACGGCGGATACGCAGTATTTT,CASSYLTADTQYF
TRBJ2-3,TRBD1,TRBV7-9,.,TGTGCCAGCAGCTTAGGAAGCGGGACAGGGGGCACAGATACGCAGTATTTT,CASSLGSGTGGTDTQYF
TRBJ1-3,.,TRBV7-2,.,TGTGCCAGCAGCTTAATGTCCGAGAGCTCTGGAAACACCATATATTTT,CASSLMSESSGNTIYF